These 10 T cell receptor beta chains came from one sample sequenced in a study of T cell responses to AZD1222 COVID-19 vaccine. This table comes from immunoSEQ multiplex PCR, and its TCRdb copy is limited to in-frame clones, with some not included. This sample has roughly 99,000 clones, with about 90% found just once. This specimen was peripheral blood, taken on day 0 of AZD1222 vaccination. The receptors derive from an adult in good health.

V usage is TRBV2 and J usage is TRBJ2-7; 7 positions agree with TRBD2. This CDR3 has 14 residues. With V trimmed by 8 bases and J by 3 bases, 10 bases remained unmatched. The germline gives CDR1 SNHLY, CDR2 FYNNEI. The CDR3 sequence is CASGTGGYNYEQYF. The CDR3 coding sequence is TGTGCCAGCGGAACGGGGGGATACAACTACGAGCAGTACTTC.

The gene calls are TRBV11-2 and TRBJ1-3, with D possibly being TRBD1 (5 bases). This CDR3 contains 17 residues. CDR1 is SGHAT and CDR2 is FQNNGV in the germline V gene. Trimming cost V 4 bases and J 0 bases, with 16 bases left between them. CDR3 nucleotide sequence: TGTGCCAGCAGCTCCGCTGGGGGGTCTAGCTCTGGAAACACCATATATTTT. It yields the protein CASSSAGGSSSGNTIYF.

This clone occurred once. The genes are TRBV19 and TRBJ2-7; D may be TRBD1 (7 bases). Germline loops: CDR1 LNHDA, CDR2 SQIVND (reference sequence). The CDR3 has 16 residues. V lost 7 bases, J lost 11 bases, and 30 bases lay in between. CDR3 bases: TGTGCCAGTATGGGGAGGTATCGATGGACAGGTCGTGAAGAGTACTTC. This sequence encodes CASMGRYRWTGREEYF.

This clone appeared once. The CDR3 DNA is TGTGCCAGACAGGGGGGCGATGGCTACACCTTC. Translation: CARQGGDGYTF. The V call is TRBV2, the J call TRBJ1-2, with 8 positions matching TRBD1. The germline gives CDR1 SNHLY, CDR2 FYNNEI. Germline trimming cut 9 bases from V and 6 bases from J; bases unmatched to any gene: 3. This CDR3 is built from 11 residues. The full variable domain, rest sourced from reference TRBV2 and TRBJ1-2, is EPEVTQTPSHQVTQMGQEVILRCVPISNHLYFYWYRQILGQKVEFLVSFYNNEISEKSEIFDDQFSVERPDGSNFTLKIRSTKLEDSAMYFCARQGGDGYTFGSGTRLTVV.

This chain connects TRBV14 to TRBJ2-7, with TRBD1 matching over 10 bases. In germline, CDR1 is SGHDN, CDR2 FVKESK. This CDR3 spans 14 amino acids. Unmatched junction bases numbered 4, after V lost 4 bases and J lost 4 bases. CDR3 DNA: TGTGCCAGCAGCCCACCGGGACAGGGGTACGAGCAGTACTTC. Protein: CASSPPGQGYEQYF.

This clone appeared a single time. The chain recombines TRBV18 with TRBJ1-1; D might be TRBD1 (5 bases). CDR1 is KGHSH and CDR2 is LQKENI in the germline V gene. There are 13 residues in the CDR3. Trimming shortened V by 5 bases and J by 10 bases, and 17 bases separated the two germline ends. CDR3 nucleotide sequence: TGTGCCAGCTCATCCGATCAGGGAGCAGTAGCTTTCTTT. This encodes CASSSDQGAVAFF. Combining the CDR3 with reference TRBV18 and TRBJ1-1 gives the whole variable domain NAGVMQNPRHLVRRRGQEARLRCSPMKGHSHVYWYRQLPEEGLKFMVYLQKENIIDESGMPKERFSAEFPKEGPSILRIQQVVRGDSAAYFCASSSDQGAVAFFGQGTRLTVV.

The chain is built from TRBV12-3 or TRBV12-4 and TRBJ1-3; D ambiguous. Between the trimmed V and J ends, which lost 3 bases and 5 bases, there was a span of 8 bases. The CDR3 runs 13 residues. The CDR3 nucleotides are TGTGCCAGCAGTTTCAGAAGGAGAAACACCATATATTTT. Protein product: CASSFRRRNTIYF.

This sequence joins TRBV9 and TRBJ1-2, with 10 bases identical to TRBD1. V lost 2 bases to trimming and J lost 4 bases; unmatched junction nucleotides: 5. The CDR3 runs to 15 residues. Germline CDR1 and CDR2: SGDLS and YYNGEE. CDR3 sequence: CASSVTGGSGYGYTF. The DNA of the CDR3 is TGTGCCAGCAGCGTGACAGGGGGCTCCGGCTATGGCTACACCTTC.

The chain recombines TRBV19 with TRBJ1-5; no reliable D call. V was pared by 4 bases and J by 6 bases, with 22 bases between. Germline CDR1 is LNHDA and CDR2 is SQIVND (reference sequence). This CDR3 comprises 17 residues. CDR3 coding DNA: TGTGCCAGTAGTAGCGCCCTAACAGAAAAACGAGGTCAGCCCCAGCATTTT. It encodes CASSSALTEKRGQPQHF.

The rearrangement joins TRBV2 to TRBJ1-1, with D perhaps matching TRBD1 (5 bases). This CDR3 comprises 13 residues. In germline, CDR1 is SNHLY, CDR2 FYNNEI. V lost 6 bases, J lost 1 base, and 9 bases lay in between. The CDR3 here is CASRKDKNTEAFF. The DNA for the CDR3 is TGTGCCAGCAGAAAGGACAAGAACACTGAAGCTTTCTTT.